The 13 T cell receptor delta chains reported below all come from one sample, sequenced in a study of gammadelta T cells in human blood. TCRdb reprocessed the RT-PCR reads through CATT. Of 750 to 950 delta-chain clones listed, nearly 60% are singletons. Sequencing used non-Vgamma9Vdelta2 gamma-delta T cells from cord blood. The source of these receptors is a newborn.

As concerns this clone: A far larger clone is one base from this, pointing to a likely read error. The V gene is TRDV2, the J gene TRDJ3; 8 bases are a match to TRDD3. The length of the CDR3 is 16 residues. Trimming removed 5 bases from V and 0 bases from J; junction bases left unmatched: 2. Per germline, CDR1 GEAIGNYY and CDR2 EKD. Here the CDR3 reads CACGWGSSWDTRQMFF. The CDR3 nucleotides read TGTGCCTGTGGCTGGGGGAGCTCCTGGGACACCCGACAGATGTTTTTC.

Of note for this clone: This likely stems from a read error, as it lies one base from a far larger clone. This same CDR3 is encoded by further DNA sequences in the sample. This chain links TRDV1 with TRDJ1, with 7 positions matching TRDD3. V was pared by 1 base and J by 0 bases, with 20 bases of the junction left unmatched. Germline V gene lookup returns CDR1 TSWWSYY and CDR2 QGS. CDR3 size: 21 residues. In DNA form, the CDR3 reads TGTGCTCTTGGGGAACCCCTCGGAAACTTGGGGGAGCCCCCGTACACCGATAAACTCATCTTT. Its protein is CALGEPLGNLGEPPYTDKLIF.

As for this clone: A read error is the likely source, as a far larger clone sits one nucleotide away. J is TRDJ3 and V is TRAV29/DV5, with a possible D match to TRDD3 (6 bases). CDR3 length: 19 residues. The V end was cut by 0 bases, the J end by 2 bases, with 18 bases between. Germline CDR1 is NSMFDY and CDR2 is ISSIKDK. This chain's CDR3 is CAASVRGSLFTWDTRQMFF. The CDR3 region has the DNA TGTGCAGCAAGCGTAAGGGGATCCCTCTTCACCTGGGACACCCGACAGATGTTTTTC.

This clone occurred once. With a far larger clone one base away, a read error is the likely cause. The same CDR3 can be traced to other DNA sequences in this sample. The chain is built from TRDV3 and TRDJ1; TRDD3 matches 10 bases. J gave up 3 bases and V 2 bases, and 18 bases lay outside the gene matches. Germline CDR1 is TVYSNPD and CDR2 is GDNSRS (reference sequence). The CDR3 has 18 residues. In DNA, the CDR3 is TGTGCCTTTGGATTGGGGGATACCCGTCTGGGAAAGGCCGATAAACTCATCTTT. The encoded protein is CAFGLGDTRLGKADKLIF.

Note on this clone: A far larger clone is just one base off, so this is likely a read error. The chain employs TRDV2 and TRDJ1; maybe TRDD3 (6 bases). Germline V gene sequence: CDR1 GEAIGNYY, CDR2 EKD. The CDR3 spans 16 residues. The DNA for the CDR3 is TGTGCCCGTGACCACCGCGGGGATTCCGGCACCGATAAACTCATCTTT. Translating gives CARDHRGDSGTDKLIF.

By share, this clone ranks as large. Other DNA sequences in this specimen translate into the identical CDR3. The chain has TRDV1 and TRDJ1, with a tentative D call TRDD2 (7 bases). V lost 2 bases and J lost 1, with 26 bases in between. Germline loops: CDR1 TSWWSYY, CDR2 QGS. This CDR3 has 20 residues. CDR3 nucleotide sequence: TGTGCTCTTGGGGAAGTTCCTACGACCTTCATGGGGGTCCCCACCGATAAACTCATCTTT. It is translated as CALGEVPTTFMGVPTDKLIF.

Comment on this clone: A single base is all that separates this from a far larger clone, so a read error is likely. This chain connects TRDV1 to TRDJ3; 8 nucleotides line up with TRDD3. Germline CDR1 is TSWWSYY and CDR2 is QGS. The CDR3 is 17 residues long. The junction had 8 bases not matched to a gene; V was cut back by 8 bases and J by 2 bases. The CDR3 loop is CALKGWGSAWDTRQMFF. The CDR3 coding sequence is TGTGCTCTTAAGGGCTGGGGGAGCGCCTGGGACACCCGACAGATGTTTTTC.

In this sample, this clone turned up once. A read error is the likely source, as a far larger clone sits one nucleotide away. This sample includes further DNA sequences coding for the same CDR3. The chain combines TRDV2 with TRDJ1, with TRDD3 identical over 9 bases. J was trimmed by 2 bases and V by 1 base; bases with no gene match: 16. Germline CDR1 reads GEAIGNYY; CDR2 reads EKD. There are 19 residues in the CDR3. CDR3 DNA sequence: TGTGCCTGTGACACGCTCCTACTACTGGGGGACGAGTATACCGATAAACTCATCTTT. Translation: CACDTLLLLGDEYTDKLIF.

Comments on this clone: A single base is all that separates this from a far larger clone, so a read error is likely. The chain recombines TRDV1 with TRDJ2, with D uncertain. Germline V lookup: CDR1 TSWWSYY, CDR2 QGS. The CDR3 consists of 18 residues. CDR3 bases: TGTGCTCTTGGGGAAGTGGGTACTCGCAGGACTATAGGAGCACAACGCTTCTTT. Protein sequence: CALGEVGTRRTIGAQRFF.

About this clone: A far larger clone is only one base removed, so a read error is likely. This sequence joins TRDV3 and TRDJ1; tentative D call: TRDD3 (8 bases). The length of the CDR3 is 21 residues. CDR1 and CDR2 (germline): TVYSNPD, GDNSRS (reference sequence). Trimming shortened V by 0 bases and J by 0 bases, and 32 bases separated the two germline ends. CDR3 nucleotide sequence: TGTGCCTTTAGCTTGAGTTCCTACCCACTGGGGGGGGACCCGTACACCGATAAACTCATCTTT. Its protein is CAFSLSSYPLGGDPYTDKLIF.

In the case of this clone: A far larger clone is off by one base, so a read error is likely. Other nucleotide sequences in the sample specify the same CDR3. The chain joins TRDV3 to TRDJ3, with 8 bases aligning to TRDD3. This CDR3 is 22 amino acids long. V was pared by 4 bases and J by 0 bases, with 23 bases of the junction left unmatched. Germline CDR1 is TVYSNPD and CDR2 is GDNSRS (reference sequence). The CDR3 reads CASTPRVGDTPTHSWDTRQMFF. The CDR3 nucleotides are TGTGCCTCGACCCCTCGCGTCGGGGATACTCCTACTCACTCCTGGGACACCCGACAGATGTTTTTC.

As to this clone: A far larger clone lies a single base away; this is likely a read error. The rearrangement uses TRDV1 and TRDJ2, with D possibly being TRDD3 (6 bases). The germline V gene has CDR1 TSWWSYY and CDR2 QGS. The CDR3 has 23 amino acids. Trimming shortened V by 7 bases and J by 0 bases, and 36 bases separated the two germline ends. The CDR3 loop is CALVGVYFRNQGGVAPLTAQLFF. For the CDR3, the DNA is TGTGCTCTTGTGGGGGTCTACTTCCGTAACCAAGGGGGGGTTGCCCCTTTGACAGCACAACTCTTCTTT.

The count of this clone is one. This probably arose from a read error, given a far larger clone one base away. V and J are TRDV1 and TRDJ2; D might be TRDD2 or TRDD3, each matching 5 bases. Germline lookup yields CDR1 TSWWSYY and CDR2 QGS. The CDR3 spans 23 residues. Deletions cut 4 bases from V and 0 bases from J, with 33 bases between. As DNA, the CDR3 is TGTGCTCTTGGGGGGGTCTACTTCCGTAACCAAGGGGGGGTTGACCCTTTGACAGCACAACTCTTCTTT. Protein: CALGGVYFRNQGGVDPLTAQLFF.